Shown below are 28 T cell receptor beta chains from a single sample sequenced in a study of monozygotic twins with inflammatory bowel disease. TCRdb reanalyzed the 5' RACE reads and collapses them to one entry per CDR3 protein, without DNA. The sample shows some 190,000 distinct CDR3 sequences, and roughly 8% sits with its ten largest clones. The sample taken for sequencing was blood. The receptors here all came from a human donor with ulcerative colitis or Crohn's disease, or a healthy co-twin of an affected twin (not recorded which).

The genes are TRBV7-3 and TRBJ2-7; TCRdb picks TRBD1, but there is no DNA to check that call. The CDR3 is made up of 13 amino acids. Germline CDR1 and CDR2: SGHTA and FQGTGA. CDR3 in amino acids: CASSLTKGGEQYF.

The chain joins TRBV7-9 to TRBJ1-5. This CDR3 region has 17 residues. Germline V CDR1 and CDR2: SEHNR, FQNEAQ (reference sequence). This CDR3 reads CASSSPQAESSNQPQHF.

V and J are TRBV5-1 and TRBJ2-2; TCRdb designates TRBD2, a call that cannot be tested without DNA. Per the germline V gene, CDR1 is SGHRS and CDR2 is YFSETQ. The CDR3 totals 15 residues. The CDR3 region is CASSGGTVNTGELFF.

The chain employs TRBV5-6 and TRBJ2-1. CDR1 is SGHDT and CDR2 is YYEEEE in the germline V gene. This CDR3 is 15 amino acids long. Here the CDR3 reads CASSLRGRYYNEQFF.

The chain couples TRBV7-9 to TRBJ2-1; TCRdb gives TRBD2 as the D gene, but with no DNA this cannot be confirmed. This CDR3 comprises 16 residues. CDR1 SEHNR and CDR2 FQNEAQ come from the germline V gene (reference sequence). CDR3 residues: CASNHGTSFLYNEQFF.

The chain combines TRBV4-2 with TRBJ2-1; without DNA, the TCRdb call of TRBD1 cannot be checked. This CDR3 is 14 amino acids long. The germline V gene has CDR1 LGHNA and CDR2 YNFKEQ. The CDR3: CASSHPGQENEQFF.

The chain combines TRBV7-2 with TRBJ2-7; TCRdb's D call of TRBD2 is untestable without DNA. Looked up from germline, CDR1 is SGHTA and CDR2 is FQGNSA. CDR3 size: 14 residues. This CDR3 reads CASSTGLVGYEQYF.

The V gene is TRBV12-3 or TRBV12-4, the J gene TRBJ2-7; TCRdb designates TRBD2, a call that cannot be tested without DNA. This CDR3 is built from 15 residues. The CDR3 protein is CASMTSGSGWREQYF.

The chain's CDR3 is CASSPSRGENYGYTF. V usage is TRBV6-1 and J usage is TRBJ1-2; the D call from TCRdb, TRBD1, cannot be confirmed without DNA. The CDR3 is 15 residues long. CDR1 is MNHNS, CDR2 SASEGT, per germline.

The V and J genes are TRBV27 and TRBJ1-4. The germline V gene encodes CDR1 MNHEY and CDR2 SMNVEV (reference sequence). CDR3 length: 14 amino acids. The chain's CDR3 is CATKGGTYYEKLFF.

This chain connects TRBV29-1 to TRBJ2-7; TCRdb's D call, TRBD2, is unchecked because there is no DNA. Germline assignment: CDR1 SQVTM and CDR2 ANQGSEA. The CDR3 is made up of 11 amino acids. The CDR3 sequence: CSVYSVYEQYF.

The chain employs TRBV4-1 and TRBJ1-5. The CDR3 is made up of 14 amino acids. The V gene's germline CDR1 is MGHRA and CDR2 YSYEKL. The CDR3 is CASSQGNSNQPQHF.

V gene TRBV18 combines with J gene TRBJ1-2. Germline V gene lookup returns CDR1 KGHSH and CDR2 LQKENI. The length of the CDR3 is 15 residues. This CDR3 is CASSPTGGEGYGYTF.

CDR3 sequence reads: CAISESRDRGKAFF. The gene calls are TRBV10-3 and TRBJ1-1; TCRdb selects TRBD1, and the lack of DNA leaves this call unchecked. The CDR3 extends over 14 amino acids. CDR1 and CDR2 (germline): ENHRY, SYGVKD.

V usage is TRBV4-1 and J usage is TRBJ2-1; TCRdb outputs TRBD2, but without DNA this stays unchecked. Germline V gene data show CDR1 as MGHRA and CDR2 as YSYEKL. This CDR3 comprises 16 residues. The CDR3 loop reads CASSHLSGAPANEQFF.

The chain couples TRBV5-1 to TRBJ1-2. This CDR3 has 13 residues. CDR1 and CDR2 from the germline V gene are SGHRS and YFSETQ. CDR3 protein: CASSLLAASGYTF.

The chain has TRBV5-1 and TRBJ1-3; the TCRdb call, TRBD1, lacks DNA for checking. Per germline, CDR1 SGHRS and CDR2 YFSETQ. The CDR3 contains 15 residues. The CDR3 is CASSAGGAFGNTIYF.

The rearrangement uses TRBV18 and TRBJ1-1. This CDR3 is built from 13 residues. The germline V gene encodes CDR1 KGHSH and CDR2 LQKENI. Here the CDR3 reads CASSRSMNTEAFF.

V gene TRBV2 combines with J gene TRBJ1-5; TCRdb's D gene call, TRBD1, goes unchecked for lack of DNA. Germline V gene data show CDR1 as SNHLY and CDR2 as FYNNEI. The CDR3 consists of 16 residues. CDR3 region: CASSEAFGASNQPQHF.

The J gene is TRBJ1-2, the V gene TRBV20-1; there is no DNA to check the TCRdb D call of TRBD1. The CDR3 has 14 residues. Germline assignment: CDR1 DFQATT and CDR2 SNEGSKA (reference sequence). CDR3 sequence reads: CSARGTGGNYGYTF.

The chain recombines TRBV2 with TRBJ2-2; as DNA is missing, the TRBD2 call by TCRdb cannot be tested. In germline, CDR1 is SNHLY, CDR2 FYNNEI. The CDR3 length is 16 residues. The CDR3 is CASSSRDSKNTGELFF.

V usage is TRBV20-1 and J usage is TRBJ2-3; without DNA, the TCRdb call of TRBD2 cannot be checked. CDR1 is DFQATT, CDR2 SNEGSKA, per germline (reference sequence). The CDR3 totals 21 residues. The CDR3 sequence: CSALRLAGGGRWDGSTDTQYF.

The rearrangement uses TRBV7-2 and TRBJ2-1; TCRdb selects TRBD2, and the lack of DNA leaves this call unchecked. Germline V gives CDR1 SGHTA, CDR2 FQGNSA. The CDR3 spans 16 residues. This chain's CDR3 is CASSSPESPSRNEQFF.

The chain recombines TRBV6-2 or TRBV6-3 with TRBJ2-1; there is no DNA to check the TCRdb D call of TRBD1. The germline gives CDR1 MNHEY, CDR2 SVGEGT. CDR3 length equals 14 residues. The CDR3 loop is CASKKGQLWNEQFF.

The chain recombines TRBV7-2 with TRBJ2-5; TCRdb calls TRBD2, which cannot be checked without DNA. The CDR3 contains 17 residues. CDR1 SGHTA and CDR2 FQGNSA come from the germline V gene. CDR3 loop: CASRPGTSGGPPGTQYF.

V and J are TRBV2 and TRBJ2-2; the TCRdb D gene call, TRBD2, has no DNA to confirm it. Germline-derived CDR1 and CDR2 are SNHLY and FYNNEI. The CDR3 is made up of 14 amino acids. The CDR3 is CASSILENTGELFF.

This sequence joins TRBV6-5 and TRBJ2-1; TCRdb selects TRBD2, and the lack of DNA leaves this call unchecked. The CDR3 loop spans 15 amino acids. From germline, CDR1 is MNHEY and CDR2 SVGAGI. This CDR3 reads CASSLTSGGNEEQFF.

J is TRBJ1-2 and V is TRBV27; TCRdb calls TRBD1, which cannot be checked without DNA. This CDR3 is 14 amino acids long. In germline, CDR1 is MNHEY, CDR2 SMNVEV (reference sequence). This CDR3 reads CASSLQGDNYGYTF.